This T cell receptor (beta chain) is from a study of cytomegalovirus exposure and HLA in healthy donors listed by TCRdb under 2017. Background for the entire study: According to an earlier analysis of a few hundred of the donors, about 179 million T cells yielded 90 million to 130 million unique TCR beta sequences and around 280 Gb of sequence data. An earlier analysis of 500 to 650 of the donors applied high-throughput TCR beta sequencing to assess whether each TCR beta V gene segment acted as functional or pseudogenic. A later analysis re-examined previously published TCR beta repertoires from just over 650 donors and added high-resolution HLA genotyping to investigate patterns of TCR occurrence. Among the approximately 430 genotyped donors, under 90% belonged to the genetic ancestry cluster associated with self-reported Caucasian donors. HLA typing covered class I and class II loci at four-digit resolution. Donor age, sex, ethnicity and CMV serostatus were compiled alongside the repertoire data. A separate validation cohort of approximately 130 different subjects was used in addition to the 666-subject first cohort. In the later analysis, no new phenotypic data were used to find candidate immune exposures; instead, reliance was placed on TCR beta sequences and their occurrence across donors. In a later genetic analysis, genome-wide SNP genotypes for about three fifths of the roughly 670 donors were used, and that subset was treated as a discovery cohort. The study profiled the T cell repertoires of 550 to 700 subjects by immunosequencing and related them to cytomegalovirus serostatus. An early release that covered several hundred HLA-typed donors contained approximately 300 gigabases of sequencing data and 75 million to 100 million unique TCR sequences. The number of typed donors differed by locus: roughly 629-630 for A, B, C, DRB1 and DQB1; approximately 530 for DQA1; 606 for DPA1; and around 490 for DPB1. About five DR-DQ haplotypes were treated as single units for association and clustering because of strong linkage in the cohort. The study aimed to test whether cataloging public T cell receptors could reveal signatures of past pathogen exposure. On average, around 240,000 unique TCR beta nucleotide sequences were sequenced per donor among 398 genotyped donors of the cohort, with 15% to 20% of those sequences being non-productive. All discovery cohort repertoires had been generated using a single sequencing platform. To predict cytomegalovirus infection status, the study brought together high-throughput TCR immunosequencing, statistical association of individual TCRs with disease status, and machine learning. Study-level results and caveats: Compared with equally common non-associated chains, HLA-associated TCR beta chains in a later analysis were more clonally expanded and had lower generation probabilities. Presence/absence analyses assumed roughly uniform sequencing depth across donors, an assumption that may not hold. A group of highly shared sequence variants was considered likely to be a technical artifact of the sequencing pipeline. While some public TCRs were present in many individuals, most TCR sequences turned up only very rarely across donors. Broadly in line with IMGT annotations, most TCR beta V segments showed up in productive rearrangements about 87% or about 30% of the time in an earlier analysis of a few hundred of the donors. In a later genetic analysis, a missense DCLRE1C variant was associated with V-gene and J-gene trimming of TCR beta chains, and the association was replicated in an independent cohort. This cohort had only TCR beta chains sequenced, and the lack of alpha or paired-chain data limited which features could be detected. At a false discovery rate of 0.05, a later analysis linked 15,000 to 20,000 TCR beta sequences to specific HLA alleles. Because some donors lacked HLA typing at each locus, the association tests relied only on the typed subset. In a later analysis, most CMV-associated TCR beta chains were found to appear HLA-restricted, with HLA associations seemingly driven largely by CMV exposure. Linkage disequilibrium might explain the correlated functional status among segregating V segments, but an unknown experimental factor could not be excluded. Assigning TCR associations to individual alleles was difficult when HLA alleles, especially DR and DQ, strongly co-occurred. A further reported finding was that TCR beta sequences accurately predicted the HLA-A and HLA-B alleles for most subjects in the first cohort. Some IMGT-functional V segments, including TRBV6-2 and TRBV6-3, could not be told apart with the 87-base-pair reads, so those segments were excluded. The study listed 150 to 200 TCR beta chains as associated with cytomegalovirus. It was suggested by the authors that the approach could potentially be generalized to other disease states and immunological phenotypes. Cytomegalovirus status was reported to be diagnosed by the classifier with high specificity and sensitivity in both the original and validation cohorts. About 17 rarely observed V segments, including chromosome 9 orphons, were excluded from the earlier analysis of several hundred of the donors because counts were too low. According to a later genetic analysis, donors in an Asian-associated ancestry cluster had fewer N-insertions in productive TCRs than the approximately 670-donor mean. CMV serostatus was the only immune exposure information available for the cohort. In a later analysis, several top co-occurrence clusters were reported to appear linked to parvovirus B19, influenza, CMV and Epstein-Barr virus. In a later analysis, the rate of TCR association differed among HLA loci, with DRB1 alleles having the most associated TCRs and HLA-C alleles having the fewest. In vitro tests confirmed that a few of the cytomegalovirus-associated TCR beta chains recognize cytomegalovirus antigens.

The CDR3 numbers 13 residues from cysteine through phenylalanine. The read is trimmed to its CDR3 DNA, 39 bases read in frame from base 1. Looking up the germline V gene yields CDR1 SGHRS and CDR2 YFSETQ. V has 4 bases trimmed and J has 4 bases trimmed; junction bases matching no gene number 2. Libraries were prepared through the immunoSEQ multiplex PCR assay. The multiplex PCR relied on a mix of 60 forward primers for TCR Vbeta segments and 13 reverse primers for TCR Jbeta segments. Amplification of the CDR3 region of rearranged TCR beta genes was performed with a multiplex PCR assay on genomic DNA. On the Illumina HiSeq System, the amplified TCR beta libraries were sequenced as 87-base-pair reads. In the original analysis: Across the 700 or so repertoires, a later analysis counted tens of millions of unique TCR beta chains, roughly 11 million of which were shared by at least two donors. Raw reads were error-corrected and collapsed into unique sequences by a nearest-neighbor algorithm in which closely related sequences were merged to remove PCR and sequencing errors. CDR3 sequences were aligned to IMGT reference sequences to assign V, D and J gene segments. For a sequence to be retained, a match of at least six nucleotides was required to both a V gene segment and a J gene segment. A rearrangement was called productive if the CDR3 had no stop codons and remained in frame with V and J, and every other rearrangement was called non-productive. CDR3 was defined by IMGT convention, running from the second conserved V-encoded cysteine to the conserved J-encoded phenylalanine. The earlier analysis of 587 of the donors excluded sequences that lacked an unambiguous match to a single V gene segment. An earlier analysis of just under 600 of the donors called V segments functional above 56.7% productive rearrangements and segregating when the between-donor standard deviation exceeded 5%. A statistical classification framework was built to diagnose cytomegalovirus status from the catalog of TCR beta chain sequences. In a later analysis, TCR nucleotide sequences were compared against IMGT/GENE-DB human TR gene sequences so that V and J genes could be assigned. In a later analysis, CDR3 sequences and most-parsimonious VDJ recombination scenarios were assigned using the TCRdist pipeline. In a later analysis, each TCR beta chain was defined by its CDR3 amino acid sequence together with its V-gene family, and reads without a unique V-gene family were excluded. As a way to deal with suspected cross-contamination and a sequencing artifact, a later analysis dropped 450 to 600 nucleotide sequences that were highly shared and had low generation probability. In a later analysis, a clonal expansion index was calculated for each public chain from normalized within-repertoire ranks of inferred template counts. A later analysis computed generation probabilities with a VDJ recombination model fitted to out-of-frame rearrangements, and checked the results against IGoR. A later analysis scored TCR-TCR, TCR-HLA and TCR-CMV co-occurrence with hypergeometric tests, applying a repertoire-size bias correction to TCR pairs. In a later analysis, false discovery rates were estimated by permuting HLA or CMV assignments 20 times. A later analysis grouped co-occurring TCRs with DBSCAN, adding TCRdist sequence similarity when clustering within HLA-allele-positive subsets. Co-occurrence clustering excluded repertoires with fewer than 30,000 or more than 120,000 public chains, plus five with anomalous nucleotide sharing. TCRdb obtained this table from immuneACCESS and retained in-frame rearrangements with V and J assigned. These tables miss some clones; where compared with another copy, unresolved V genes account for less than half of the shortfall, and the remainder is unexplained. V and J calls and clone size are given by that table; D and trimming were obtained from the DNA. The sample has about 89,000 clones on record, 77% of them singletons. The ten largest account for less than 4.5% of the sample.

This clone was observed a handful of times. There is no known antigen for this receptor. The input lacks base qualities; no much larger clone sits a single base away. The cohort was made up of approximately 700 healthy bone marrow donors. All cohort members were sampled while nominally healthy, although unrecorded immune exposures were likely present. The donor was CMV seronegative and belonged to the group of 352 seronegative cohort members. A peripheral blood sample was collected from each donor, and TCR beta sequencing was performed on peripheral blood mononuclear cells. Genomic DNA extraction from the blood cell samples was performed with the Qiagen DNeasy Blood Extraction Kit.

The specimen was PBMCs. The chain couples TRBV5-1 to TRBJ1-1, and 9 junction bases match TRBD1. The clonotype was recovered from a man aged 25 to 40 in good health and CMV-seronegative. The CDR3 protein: CASSNRGPTEAFF. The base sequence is TGCGCCAGCAGCAACAGGGGGCCCACTGAAGCTTTCTTT.